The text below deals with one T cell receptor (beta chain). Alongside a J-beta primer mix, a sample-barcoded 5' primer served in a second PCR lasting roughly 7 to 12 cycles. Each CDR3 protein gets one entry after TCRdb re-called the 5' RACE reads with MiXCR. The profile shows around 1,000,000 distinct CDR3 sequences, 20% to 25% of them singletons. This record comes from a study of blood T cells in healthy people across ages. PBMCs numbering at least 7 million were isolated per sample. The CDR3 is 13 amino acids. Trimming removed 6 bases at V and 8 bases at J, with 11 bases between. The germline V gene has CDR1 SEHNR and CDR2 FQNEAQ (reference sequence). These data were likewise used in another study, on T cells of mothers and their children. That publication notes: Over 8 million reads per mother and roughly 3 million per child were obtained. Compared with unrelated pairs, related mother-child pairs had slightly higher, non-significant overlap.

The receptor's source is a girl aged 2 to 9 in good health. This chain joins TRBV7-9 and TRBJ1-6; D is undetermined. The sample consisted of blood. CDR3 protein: CASRLGRDSPLHF. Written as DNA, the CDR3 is TGTGCCAGCAGACTGGGTAGGGATTCACCCCTCCACTTT.